These 18 T cell receptor beta chains share one sample of origin, sequenced in a study of control samples from healthy donors and cancer patients. Clones were sequenced by immunoSEQ multiplex PCR, and TCRdb holds only the in-frame ones, with some missing. The sample contains tens of thousands of clones, approximately 91% of which appear only once. Source material: PBMCs. Source of these receptors: a man aged 50-59 years with lung cancer.

This clone was observed once. The chain is built from TRBV6-5 and TRBJ1-2; 9 nucleotides match TRBD1. Losses at the gene ends were 6 bases for V and 4 bases for J; bases not matched to a gene: 6. The CDR3 runs 14 residues. Germline V gene sequence: CDR1 MNHEY, CDR2 SVGAGI. Written as DNA, the CDR3 is TGTGCCAGCAGCCTAATACAGGGGGCCTATGGCTACACCTTC. Amino acid sequence: CASSLIQGAYGYTF.

J is TRBJ2-3 and V is TRBV19, with D perhaps TRBD2 (7 bases). The CDR3 runs to 16 residues. V lost 3 bases, J lost 4 bases, and 17 bases lay in between. Germline CDR1 LNHDA, CDR2 SQIVND (reference sequence). The CDR3 sequence: CASSITRGRVSDTQYF. CDR3 DNA sequence: TGTGCCAGTAGTATCACAAGGGGGAGGGTTTCAGATACGCAGTATTTT.

This clone came up once. V and J are TRBV3-1 (or the pseudogene TRBV3-2) and TRBJ1-2; D possibly corresponds to TRBD1 (6 bases). Deletions cut 1 base from V and 7 bases from J, with 10 bases between. The CDR3 is made up of 13 amino acids. Germline lookup yields CDR1 LGHDT and CDR2 YNNKEL (reference sequence). The CDR3 region is CASSQAGVGGYTF. The CDR3 nucleotides read TGTGCCAGCAGCCAAGCAGGGGTAGGTGGCTACACCTTC.

The CDR3 bases are TGTGCCAGCAGCTTAGCGCGGGACAGCTCCTATAATTCACCCCTCCACTTT. This gives the protein CASSLARDSSYNSPLHF. The gene calls are TRBV11-2 and TRBJ1-6; the match to TRBD1 covers 7 bases. Per the germline V gene, CDR1 is SGHAT and CDR2 is FQNNGV. The length of the CDR3 is 17 residues. V trimming: 1 base; J trimming: 0 bases; junction bases outside the gene matches: 3.

V gene TRBV7-2 combines with J gene TRBJ1-6, with D tentatively TRBD1 (6 bases). V was pared by 5 bases and J by 8 bases, with 16 bases between. Germline CDR1 is SGHTA and CDR2 is FQGNSA. The CDR3 extends over 15 amino acids. In DNA, the CDR3 is TGTGCCAGCAGCCTCGGAGGGGGGGTTGATTCACCCCTCCACTTT. Protein product: CASSLGGGVDSPLHF. Using reference TRBV7-2 and TRBJ1-6 for the parts outside the CDR3, the full variable domain is GAGVSQSPSNKVTEKGKDVELRCDPISGHTALYWYRQSLGQGLEFLIYFQGNSAPDKSGLPSDRFSAERTGGSVSTLTIQRTQQEDSAVYLCASSLGGGVDSPLHFGNGTRLTVT.

The J gene is TRBJ2-1, the V gene TRBV7-2, with 8 bases identical to TRBD2. The trim removed 4 bases at V and 1 base at J, leaving 15 bases unmatched. Per germline, CDR1 SGHTA and CDR2 FQGNSA. This CDR3 spans 19 amino acids. The CDR3 coding sequence is TGTGCCAGCAGCTCCCCCCCCGCGGGGGGCCGGAGGTCCTACAATGAGCAGTTCTTC. This sequence encodes CASSSPPAGGRRSYNEQFF.

The chain carries TRBV11-3 and TRBJ2-3; D gene uncertain. Looked up from germline, CDR1 is SGHNT and CDR2 is YENEEA. This CDR3 region has 13 residues. Trimming took 2 bases from V and 4 from J, leaving 7 bases between them. CDR3 sequence (DNA): TGTGCCAGCAGCTTACATTACTCAGATACGCAGTATTTT. Protein product: CASSLHYSDTQYF.

The chain links TRBV19 to TRBJ1-2; D is unresolved. CDR1 and CDR2 (germline): LNHDA, SQIVND (reference sequence). The CDR3 contains 13 residues. Trimming took off 3 bases at V and 3 bases at J, with 8 bases between the two ends. The CDR3 DNA is TGTGCCAGTAGTATGAGTACTGACTATGGCTACACCTTC. This gives the protein CASSMSTDYGYTF. Full variable domain (missing parts from reference TRBV19 and TRBJ1-2): DGGITQSPKYLFRKEGQNVTLSCEQNLNHDAMYWYRQDPGQGLRLIYYSQIVNDFQKGDIAEGYSVSREKKESFPLTVTSAQKNPTAFYLCASSMSTDYGYTFGSGTRLTVV.

V and J are TRBV7-2 and TRBJ1-5; D gene ambiguous. The germline V and J ends were trimmed by 8 bases and 0 bases, with 8 bases remaining between them. From germline, CDR1 is SGHTA and CDR2 FQGNSA. There are 13 residues in the CDR3. The CDR3 sequence: CASASYSNQPQHF. CDR3 bases: TGTGCCAGCGCGTCGTATAGCAATCAGCCCCAGCATTTT. The variable domain in full, with the rest retrieved from reference TRBV7-2 and TRBJ1-5, is GAGVSQSPSNKVTEKGKDVELRCDPISGHTALYWYRQSLGQGLEFLIYFQGNSAPDKSGLPSDRFSAERTGGSVSTLTIQRTQQEDSAVYLCASASYSNQPQHFGDGTRLSIL.

V gene TRBV7-9 combines with J gene TRBJ1-4, with D possibly matching TRBD1 (5 bases). The germline V gene has CDR1 SEHNR and CDR2 FQNEAQ (reference sequence). Trimming removed 7 bases from V and 5 bases from J, with 14 bases in between. The CDR3 contains 14 residues. The DNA of the CDR3 is TGTGCCAGCAACCCCAGTGGGGCGAATGAAAAACTGTTTTTT. It yields the protein CASNPSGANEKLFF.

The J gene is TRBJ2-1, the V gene TRBV11-2, with no clear D. V was shortened by 4 bases and J by 4 bases, with 17 bases between the two germline ends. Germline values: CDR1 SGHAT, CDR2 FQNNGV. The CDR3 consists of 16 residues. The CDR3 DNA is TGTGCCAGCAGCTCTAATTTGGGTAAACAATACAATGAGCAGTTCTTC. Translation: CASSSNLGKQYNEQFF.

CDR3 residues: CASRRTGDEQYF. The CDR3 DNA reads as TGTGCCAGCAGGCGGACAGGAGACGAGCAGTACTTC. The rearrangement links TRBV12-3 or TRBV12-4 to TRBJ2-7, with 7 bases aligning to TRBD1. The CDR3 sequence is 12 residues long. The junction had 4 bases not matched to a gene; V was cut back by 6 bases and J by 5 bases.

The gene calls are TRBV7-2 and TRBJ1-2; D possibly corresponds to TRBD1 (6 bases). The CDR3 runs to 14 residues. V was cut by 3 bases and J by 1 base, with 9 bases left in between. The V gene's germline CDR1 is SGHTA and CDR2 FQGNSA. CDR3 coding DNA: TGTGCCAGCAGCTTTACAGGGTTTAACTATGGCTACACCTTC. This codes for CASSFTGFNYGYTF.

The chain couples TRBV30 to TRBJ1-2; weak D call: TRBD1 (6 bases). In germline, CDR1 is GTSNPN, CDR2 SVGIG (reference sequence). The CDR3 is 14 residues long. The V end lost 1 base, the J end lost 5 bases, and 14 bases lay between the germline ends. The CDR3 DNA reads TGTGCCTGGAGTGGTTATGCAGGGGAATATGGCTACACCTTC. Its protein is CAWSGYAGEYGYTF.

The rearrangement links TRBV5-6 to TRBJ2-5; TRBD1 aligns across 8 bases. The germline V gene encodes CDR1 SGHDT and CDR2 YYEEEE. The J segment lost 4 bases and the V segment lost 3 bases, leaving 2 bases of the junction unmatched. The CDR3 runs 13 residues. CDR3 sequence reads: CASSWDRRETQYF. Here the CDR3 DNA reads TGTGCCAGCAGCTGGGACAGGAGAGAGACCCAGTACTTC. Based on the CDR3 plus reference TRBV5-6 and TRBJ2-5, the full variable domain is DAGVTQSPTHLIKTRGQQVTLRCSPKSGHDTVSWYQQALGQGPQFIFQYYEEEERQRGNFPDRFSGHQFPNYSSELNVNALLLGDSALYLCASSWDRRETQYFGPGTRLLVL.

This clone was seen a single time. This chain joins TRBV5-1 and TRBJ2-5, with 7 bases that match TRBD2. CDR1 and CDR2 (germline): SGHRS, YFSETQ. Germline trimming cut 4 bases from V and 1 base from J; bases unmatched to any gene: 10. CDR3 length: 16 residues. CDR3: CASSPLGRGFQETQYF. The DNA of the CDR3 is TGCGCCAGCAGCCCCCTCGGGCGGGGGTTCCAAGAGACCCAGTACTTC. Based on the CDR3 plus reference TRBV5-1 and TRBJ2-5, the full variable domain is KAGVTQTPRYLIKTRGQQVTLSCSPISGHRSVSWYQQTPGQGLQFLFEYFSETQRNKGNFPGRFSGRQFSNSRSEMNVSTLELGDSALYLCASSPLGRGFQETQYFGPGTRLLVL.

V usage is TRBV18 and J usage is TRBJ2-2, with D hard to call. V dropped 3 bases and J dropped 0 bases, with 5 bases sitting between them. CDR1 is KGHSH, CDR2 LQKENI, per germline. The length of the CDR3 is 14 residues. CDR3 in DNA: TGTGCCAGCTCACCCTTTACGAACACCGGGGAGCTGTTTTTT. It is translated as CASSPFTNTGELFF.

V and J are TRBV7-2 and TRBJ1-6; tentative D call: TRBD1 (6 bases). Germline V CDR1 and CDR2: SGHTA, FQGNSA. Trimming removed 0 bases from V and 9 bases from J, with 15 bases in between. CDR3 length: 16 residues. The CDR3 region is CASSLAIRGGGSPLHF. The DNA of the CDR3 is TGTGCCAGCAGCTTAGCGATAAGAGGGGGAGGTTCACCCCTCCACTTT.